Each of the 11 T cell receptor beta chains below was sequenced from the same sample in a study of blood T cell repertoires in COVID-19. Profiling relied on immunoSEQ multiplex PCR, and the TCRdb table lists in-frame clones only, not all of them. This sample has approximately 350,000 clones, with 75% to 90% found just once. The specimen sequenced was PBMCs or T cells enriched from blood (not recorded which). Receptor source: a woman aged 50 to 65 who had recovered from COVID-19.

The chain employs TRBV30 and TRBJ1-2; no reliable D call. The germline gives CDR1 GTSNPN, CDR2 SVGIG (reference sequence). The V end was cut by 4 bases, the J end by 6 bases, with 12 bases between. The CDR3 spans 12 residues. CDR3 sequence: CAWTEKGDGYTF. The CDR3 DNA reads TGTGCCTGGACAGAAAAAGGAGATGGCTACACCTTC.

The CDR3 protein is CASSRGDYTEAFF. The CDR3 coding sequence is TGTGCCAGCAGCCGGGGGGATTACACTGAAGCTTTCTTT. The V gene is TRBV7-9, the J gene TRBJ1-1, with D possibly TRBD1 on 5 matching bases. Trimming took off 5 bases at V and 3 bases at J, with 10 bases between the two ends. This CDR3 spans 13 amino acids. Germline CDR1 and CDR2: SEHNR and FQNEAQ (reference sequence).

V usage is TRBV29-1 and J usage is TRBJ2-1; tentative D call: TRBD1 (6 bases). V lost 5 bases to trimming and J lost 0 bases, with 11 bases between them. This CDR3 comprises 14 residues. Germline loops: CDR1 SQVTM, CDR2 ANQGSEA. For the CDR3, the DNA is TGCAGCGTTAAGGGGGAGAGCTCCTACAATGAGCAGTTCTTC. Its translation is CSVKGESSYNEQFF.

V is TRBV6-2 or TRBV6-3 and J is TRBJ2-2; TRBD2 agrees at 7 bases. J gave up 6 bases and V 5 bases, and 6 bases lay outside the gene matches. The germline gives CDR1 MNHEY, CDR2 SVGEGT. The CDR3 has 14 residues. CDR3 protein: CASSPLGGAGELFF. CDR3 nucleotides: TGTGCCAGCAGTCCCCTGGGGGGGGCCGGGGAGCTGTTTTTT.

This chain connects TRBV9 to TRBJ1-1, with D possibly TRBD1 on 5 matching bases. Germline CDR1 and CDR2: SGDLS and YYNGEE. The CDR3 sequence is 15 residues long. V was clipped by 0 bases and J by 2 bases, with 11 bases between them. The CDR3 loop reads CASSVGQTINTEAFF. The CDR3, as DNA: TGTGCCAGCAGCGTAGGACAGACAATCAACACTGAAGCTTTCTTT.

J is TRBJ1-3 and V is TRBV5-5, with TRBD1 as a possible D gene (6 bases). CDR3 length: 15 residues. V was pared by 2 bases and J by 8 bases, with 17 bases between. The V gene's germline CDR1 is SGHKS and CDR2 YYEKEE (reference sequence). CDR3 bases: TGTGCCAGCAGCTTACGGACAGCTCCGTGGGACACCATATATTTT. This translates into CASSLRTAPWDTIYF.

The CDR3 region is CASSLVGMTSGSQNEQFF. CDR3 coding DNA: TGTGCCAGCAGCTTAGTAGGTATGACTAGCGGGAGTCAGAATGAGCAGTTCTTC. The V and J genes are TRBV7-2 and TRBJ2-1; TRBD2 matches at 12 bases. The CDR3 covers 18 residues. V gave up 1 base and J gave up 7 bases; unmatched junction bases: 11. CDR1 and CDR2 from the germline V gene are SGHTA and FQGNSA. The full variable domain, its missing parts supplied by reference TRBV7-2 and TRBJ2-1, is GAGVSQSPSNKVTEKGKDVELRCDPISGHTALYWYRQSLGQGLEFLIYFQGNSAPDKSGLPSDRFSAERTGGSVSTLTIQRTQQEDSAVYLCASSLVGMTSGSQNEQFFGPGTRLTVL.

This clone has only one observation. CDR3: CASSARDRYYEQYF. In DNA, the CDR3 is TGTGCCAGTAGTGCCCGGGACAGATACTACGAGCAGTACTTC. The chain has TRBV19 and TRBJ2-7; 7 bases line up with TRBD1. The CDR3 length is 14 residues. Looked up from germline, CDR1 is LNHDA and CDR2 is SQIVND (reference sequence). The J segment lost 3 bases and the V segment lost 5 bases, leaving 7 bases of the junction unmatched.

The chain has TRBV6-5 and TRBJ1-6; no firm D call. Germline V gene sequence: CDR1 MNHEY, CDR2 SVGAGI. The CDR3 has 14 residues. V was trimmed by 4 bases and J by 10 bases, leaving 14 bases between them. The CDR3 DNA reads as TGTGCCAGCAGTTCACCGCGGGAGAGATCACCCCTCCACTTT. Protein product: CASSSPRERSPLHF.

The chain combines TRBV27 with TRBJ2-2; D gene uncertain. Looked up from germline, CDR1 is MNHEY and CDR2 is SMNVEV (reference sequence). The ends were cut back, 5 bases at V and 5 bases at J, with 9 bases in the middle. The CDR3 consists of 13 residues. CDR3: CASSPRNTGELFF. CDR3 in DNA: TGTGCCAGCAGTCCCAGGAATACCGGGGAGCTGTTTTTT.

The V gene is TRBV5-6, the J gene TRBJ1-1; D remains unclear. Germline V gene data show CDR1 as SGHDT and CDR2 as YYEEEE. The CDR3 is made up of 16 amino acids. The V end lost 4 bases, the J end lost 5 bases, and 21 bases lay between the germline ends. CDR3 in amino acids: CASSLVDIRRETEAFF. In DNA, the CDR3 is TGTGCCAGCAGCCTGGTCGATATAAGGCGGGAGACTGAAGCTTTCTTT.